This T cell receptor beta chain comes out of a study of shared clonotypes between healthy human individuals. For the study at large: The donor group consisted of two women and three men, aged 18 to 49. CD4 naive and memory got three plates each, CD8 naive two, CD8 memory one.

Notes on the study in general: Naive subsets, compared against memory subsets, generally had larger estimated richness values. Around 5.4% of naive CD4 clonotypes were common to a handful of donors.

Measured with immunoSEQ multiplex PCR; TCRdb has only the in-frame clones, and not every one. The sample includes around 990,000 clones, around 77% seen only once; the top ten take 0.89%. Concerning this clone itself: The target antigen is unknown.

The receptor was isolated from a man aged 18-30 years in good health. Some clones in this sample may be carry-over from other donors' samples. Sequencing used memory CD4+ T cells from PBMCs. Documented subset: CD45RA-negative fraction.

CDR3 nucleotide sequence: TGTGCCAGCAGCTACCGGGACAGGGCCACTGAAGCTTTCTTT. Amino acids: CASSYRDRATEAFF. The chain combines TRBV7-9 with TRBJ1-1; TRBD1 matches at 9 bases. V dropped 4 bases and J dropped 4; count of bases not matched to a gene: 4. The CDR3 loop spans 14 amino acids. CDR1 and CDR2 (germline): SEHNR, FQNEAQ (reference sequence).